This T cell receptor (beta chain) was captured in a study of identical twins. Broader study findings: While abundant cord blood beta clonotypes carried fewer insertions, memory repertoires showed no such pattern.

From the 5' RACE reads, TCRdb called clonotypes with MiXCR, one entry per CDR3 protein. The sample includes a few hundred thousand distinct CDR3 sequences, over 8.5% of them seen just once. Turning to this clonotype: Its antigen is not identified.

Germline CDR1 reads ENHRY; CDR2 reads SYGVKD. The CDR3 spans 14 residues. With 3 bases removed from V and 0 bases from J, the gap between germline ends came to 9 bases. The data also belong to a second study, concerning yellow fever vaccine responses in identical twins.

The sample comprised PBMCs. This clonotype was obtained from a woman between 18 and 30 years old in good health. The chain employs TRBV10-3 and TRBJ2-7; D call uncertain. The CDR3 DNA reads TGTGCCATCAGTGATGCAAGGAACTCCTACGAGCAGTACTTC. Translated: CAISDARNSYEQYF.